A single sample is the source of the 2 T cell receptor beta chains below, sequenced in a study of cytomegalovirus exposure and HLA in healthy donors (dated by TCRdb to about 2017). Library preparation was by the immunoSEQ multiplex PCR assay. For the multiplex PCR, a mixture combining 60 forward primers for TCR Vbeta segments and 13 reverse primers for TCR Jbeta segments was used. This is the immuneACCESS table as TCRdb keeps it, with only in-frame sequences that have V and J called. A part of the clones is gone; compared with another copy, unresolved V genes explain less than half, and the rest is unexplained. Here the sample has approximately 140,000 clones; approximately 80% occur a single time. The ten most abundant clones make up 5.5% to 7% of the sample. Sequenced input: PBMCs. The receptors here all came from a woman in her thirties or forties in good health and CMV-seropositive.

The rearrangement uses TRBV28 and TRBJ2-5; D perhaps matches TRBD2 (6 bases). CDR3 size: 13 residues. The germline CDR1 and CDR2 sequences are MDHEN and SYDVKM. Trimming removed 5 bases from V and 2 bases from J, with 9 bases in between. CDR3 sequence reads: CASSEAGQETQYF. As DNA, the CDR3 is TGTGCCAGCAGTGAAGCGGGTCAAGAGACCCAGTACTTC.

The CDR3 nucleotides read TGCGCCAGCAGCCAAATCCTCGGGAAGGCTAGCGGGAGGGCCGGGGAGCTGTTTTTT. Protein sequence: CASSQILGKASGRAGELFF. This sequence joins TRBV4-1 and TRBJ2-2; TRBD2 matches 12 bases. V gave up 2 bases and J gave up 6 bases; unmatched junction bases: 13. The CDR3 has 19 residues. CDR1 is MGHRA, CDR2 YSYEKL, per germline.